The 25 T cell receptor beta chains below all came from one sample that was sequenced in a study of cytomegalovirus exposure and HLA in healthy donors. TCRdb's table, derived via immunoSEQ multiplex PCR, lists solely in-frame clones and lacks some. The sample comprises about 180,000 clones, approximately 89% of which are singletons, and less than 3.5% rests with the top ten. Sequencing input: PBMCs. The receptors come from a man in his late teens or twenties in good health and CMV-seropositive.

In DNA, the CDR3 is TGTGCCAGCAGCACCCAAACAGGGAATCGGTATGGCTACACCTTC. This encodes CASSTQTGNRYGYTF. The chain carries TRBV9 and TRBJ1-2, with TRBD1 as a possible D gene (6 bases). This CDR3 is 15 amino acids long. The V gene's germline CDR1 is SGDLS and CDR2 YYNGEE. Trimming pared 4 bases from V and 5 bases from J, leaving 18 bases between.

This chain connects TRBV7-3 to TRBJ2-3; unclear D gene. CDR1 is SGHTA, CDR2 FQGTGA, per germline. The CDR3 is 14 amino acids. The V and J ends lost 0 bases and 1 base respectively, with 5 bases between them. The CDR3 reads CASSLTSGTDTQYF. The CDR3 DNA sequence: TGTGCCAGCAGCTTAACCAGCGGCACAGATACGCAGTATTTT.

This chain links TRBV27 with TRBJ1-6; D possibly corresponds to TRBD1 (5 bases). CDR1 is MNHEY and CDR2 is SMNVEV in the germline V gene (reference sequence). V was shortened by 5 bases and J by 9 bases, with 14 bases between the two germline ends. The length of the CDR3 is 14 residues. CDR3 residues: CASSRSGPSSPLHF. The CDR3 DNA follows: TGTGCCAGCAGTAGATCAGGGCCGAGTTCACCCCTCCACTTT.

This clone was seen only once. CDR3 sequence: CASSLGTSGTGEQYF. In DNA form, the CDR3 reads TGCGCCAGCAGCCTAGGGACTAGCGGGACGGGGGAGCAGTACTTC. The chain is built from TRBV4-3 and TRBJ2-7, with 13 bases matching TRBD2. Germline values: CDR1 LGHNA, CDR2 YSLEER. This CDR3 has 15 residues. V lost 4 bases and J lost 7; bases outside the gene matches: 7.

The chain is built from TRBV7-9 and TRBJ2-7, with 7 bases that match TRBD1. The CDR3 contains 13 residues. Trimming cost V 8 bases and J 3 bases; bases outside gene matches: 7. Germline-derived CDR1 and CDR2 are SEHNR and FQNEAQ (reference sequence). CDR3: CASAGTAYYEQYF. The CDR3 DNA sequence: TGTGCCAGCGCCGGGACAGCCTACTACGAGCAGTACTTC.

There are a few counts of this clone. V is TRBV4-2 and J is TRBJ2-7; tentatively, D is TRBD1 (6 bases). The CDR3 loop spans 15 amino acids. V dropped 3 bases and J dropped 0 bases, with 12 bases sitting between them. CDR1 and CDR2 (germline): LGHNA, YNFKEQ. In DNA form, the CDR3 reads TGTGCCAGCAGCCATACGACAGGCGACTCCTACGAGCAGTACTTC. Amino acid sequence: CASSHTTGDSYEQYF.

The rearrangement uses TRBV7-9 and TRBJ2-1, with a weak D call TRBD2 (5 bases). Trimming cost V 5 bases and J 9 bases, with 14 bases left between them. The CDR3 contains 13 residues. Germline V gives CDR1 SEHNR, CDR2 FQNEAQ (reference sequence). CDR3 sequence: CASSERAEGEQFF. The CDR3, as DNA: TGTGCCAGCAGCGAGCGAGCCGAGGGTGAGCAGTTCTTC.

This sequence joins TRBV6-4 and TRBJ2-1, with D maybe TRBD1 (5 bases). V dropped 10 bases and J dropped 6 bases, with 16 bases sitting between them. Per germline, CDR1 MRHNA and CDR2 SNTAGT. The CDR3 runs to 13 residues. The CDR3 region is CATVPWGRNEQFF. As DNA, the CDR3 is TGTGCCACTGTCCCCTGGGGCCGCAATGAGCAGTTCTTC.

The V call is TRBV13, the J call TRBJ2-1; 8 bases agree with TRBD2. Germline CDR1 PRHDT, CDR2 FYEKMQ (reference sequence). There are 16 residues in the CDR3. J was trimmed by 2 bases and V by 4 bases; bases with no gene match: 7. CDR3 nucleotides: TGTGCCAGCAGCTCCCGGATAGCGGGAACCTACAATGAGCAGTTCTTC. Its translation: CASSSRIAGTYNEQFF.

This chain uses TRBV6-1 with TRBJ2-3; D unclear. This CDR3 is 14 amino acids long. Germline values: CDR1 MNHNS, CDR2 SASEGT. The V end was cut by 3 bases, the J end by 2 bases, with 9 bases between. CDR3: CASSDATHTDTQYF. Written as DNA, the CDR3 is TGTGCCAGCAGTGACGCTACCCACACAGATACGCAGTATTTT.

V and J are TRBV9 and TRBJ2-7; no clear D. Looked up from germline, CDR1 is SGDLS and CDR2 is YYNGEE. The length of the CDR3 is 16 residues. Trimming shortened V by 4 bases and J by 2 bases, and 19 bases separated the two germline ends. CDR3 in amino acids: CASSPTKTARAYEQYF. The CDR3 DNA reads TGTGCCAGCAGCCCCACGAAGACCGCTCGGGCCTACGAGCAGTACTTC.

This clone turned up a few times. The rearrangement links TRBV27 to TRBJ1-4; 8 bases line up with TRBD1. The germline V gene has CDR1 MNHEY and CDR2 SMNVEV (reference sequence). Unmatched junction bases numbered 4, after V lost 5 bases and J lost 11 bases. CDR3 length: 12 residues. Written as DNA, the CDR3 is TGTGCCAGCAGTGCGGACAGGGCCAAACTGTTTTTT. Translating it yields CASSADRAKLFF.

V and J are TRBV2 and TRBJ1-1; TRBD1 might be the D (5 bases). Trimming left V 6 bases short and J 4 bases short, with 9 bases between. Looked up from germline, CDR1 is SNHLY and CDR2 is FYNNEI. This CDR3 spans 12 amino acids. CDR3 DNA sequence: TGTGCCAGCAGGGGGGGGTTCACTGAAGCTTTCTTT. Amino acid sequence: CASRGGFTEAFF. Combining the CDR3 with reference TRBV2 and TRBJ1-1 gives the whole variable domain EPEVTQTPSHQVTQMGQEVILRCVPISNHLYFYWYRQILGQKVEFLVSFYNNEISEKSEIFDDQFSVERPDGSNFTLKIRSTKLEDSAMYFCASRGGFTEAFFGQGTRLTVV.

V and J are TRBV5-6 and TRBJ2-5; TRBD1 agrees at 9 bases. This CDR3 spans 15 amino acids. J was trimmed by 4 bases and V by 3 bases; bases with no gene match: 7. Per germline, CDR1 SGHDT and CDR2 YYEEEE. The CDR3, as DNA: TGTGCCAGCAGCTCCTTACGACAGGGGGGAGAGACCCAGTACTTC. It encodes CASSSLRQGGETQYF.

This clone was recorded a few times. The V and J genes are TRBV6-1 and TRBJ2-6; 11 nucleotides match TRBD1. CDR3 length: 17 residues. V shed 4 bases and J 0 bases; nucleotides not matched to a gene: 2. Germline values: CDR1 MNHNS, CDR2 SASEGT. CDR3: CASSAGTGGSGANVLTF. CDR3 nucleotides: TGTGCCAGCAGTGCCGGGACAGGGGGCTCTGGGGCCAACGTCCTGACTTTC.

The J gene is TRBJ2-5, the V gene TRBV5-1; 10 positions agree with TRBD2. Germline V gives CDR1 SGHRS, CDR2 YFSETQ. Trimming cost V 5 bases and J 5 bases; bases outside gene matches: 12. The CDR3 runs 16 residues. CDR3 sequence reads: CASSVLASGRKETQYF. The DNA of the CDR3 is TGCGCCAGCAGTGTACTGGCTAGCGGGAGAAAGGAGACCCAGTACTTC.

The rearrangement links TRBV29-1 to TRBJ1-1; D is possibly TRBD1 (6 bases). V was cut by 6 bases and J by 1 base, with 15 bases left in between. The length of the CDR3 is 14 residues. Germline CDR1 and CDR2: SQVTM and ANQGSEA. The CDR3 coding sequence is TGCAGCGTCTCCTGGGACACAAAGAACACTGAAGCTTTCTTT. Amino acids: CSVSWDTKNTEAFF.

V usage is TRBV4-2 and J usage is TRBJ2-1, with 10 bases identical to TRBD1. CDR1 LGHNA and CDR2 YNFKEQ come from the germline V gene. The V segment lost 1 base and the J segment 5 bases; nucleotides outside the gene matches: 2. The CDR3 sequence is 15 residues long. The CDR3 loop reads CASSQAGTGDNEQFF. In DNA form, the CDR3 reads TGTGCCAGCAGCCAAGCCGGGACAGGGGACAATGAGCAGTTCTTC.

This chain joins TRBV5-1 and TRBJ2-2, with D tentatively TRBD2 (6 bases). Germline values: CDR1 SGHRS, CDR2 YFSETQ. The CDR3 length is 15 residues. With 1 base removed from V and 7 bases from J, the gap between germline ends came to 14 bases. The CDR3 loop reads CASSLSGGTYGELFF. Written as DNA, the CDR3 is TGCGCCAGCAGCTTGAGCGGCGGGACCTACGGGGAGCTGTTTTTT.

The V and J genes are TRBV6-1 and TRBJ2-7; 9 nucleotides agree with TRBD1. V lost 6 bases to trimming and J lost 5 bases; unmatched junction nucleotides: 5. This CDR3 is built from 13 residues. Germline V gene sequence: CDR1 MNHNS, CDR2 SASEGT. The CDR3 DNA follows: TGTGCCAGCAGAAGCGGACAGGGGAACGAGCAGTACTTC. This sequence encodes CASRSGQGNEQYF.

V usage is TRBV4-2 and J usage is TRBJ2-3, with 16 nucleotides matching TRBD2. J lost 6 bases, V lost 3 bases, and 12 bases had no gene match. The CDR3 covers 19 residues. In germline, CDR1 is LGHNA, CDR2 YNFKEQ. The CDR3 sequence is CASSHQKPGLAGGRDTQYF. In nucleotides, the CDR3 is TGTGCCAGCAGCCACCAGAAACCGGGACTAGCGGGGGGGCGGGATACGCAGTATTTT.

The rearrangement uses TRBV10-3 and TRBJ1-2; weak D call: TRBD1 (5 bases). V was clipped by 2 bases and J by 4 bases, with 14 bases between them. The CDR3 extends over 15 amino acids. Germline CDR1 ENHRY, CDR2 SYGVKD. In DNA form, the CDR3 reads TGTGCCATCAGTGAGACCAGGGATTCGATCTATGGCTACACCTTC. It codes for CAISETRDSIYGYTF.

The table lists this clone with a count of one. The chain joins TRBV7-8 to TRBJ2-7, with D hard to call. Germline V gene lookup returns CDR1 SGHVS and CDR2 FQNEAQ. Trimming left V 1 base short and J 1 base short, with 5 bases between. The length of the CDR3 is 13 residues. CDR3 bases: TGTGCCAGCAGCTTAGGGGCGTCCTACGAGCAGTACTTC. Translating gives CASSLGASYEQYF.

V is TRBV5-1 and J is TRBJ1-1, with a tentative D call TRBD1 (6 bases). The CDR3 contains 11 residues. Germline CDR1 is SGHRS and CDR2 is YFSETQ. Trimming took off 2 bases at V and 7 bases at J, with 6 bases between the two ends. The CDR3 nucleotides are TGCGCCAGCAGCTTACAGGGTGAAGCTTTCTTT. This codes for CASSLQGEAFF.

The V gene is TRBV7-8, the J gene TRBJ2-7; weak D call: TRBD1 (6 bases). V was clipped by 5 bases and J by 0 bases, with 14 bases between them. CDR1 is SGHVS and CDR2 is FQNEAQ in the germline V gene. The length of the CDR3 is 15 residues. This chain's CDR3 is CASSQHRVPSYEQYF. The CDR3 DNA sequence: TGTGCCAGCAGCCAACACAGGGTGCCCTCCTACGAGCAGTACTTC.